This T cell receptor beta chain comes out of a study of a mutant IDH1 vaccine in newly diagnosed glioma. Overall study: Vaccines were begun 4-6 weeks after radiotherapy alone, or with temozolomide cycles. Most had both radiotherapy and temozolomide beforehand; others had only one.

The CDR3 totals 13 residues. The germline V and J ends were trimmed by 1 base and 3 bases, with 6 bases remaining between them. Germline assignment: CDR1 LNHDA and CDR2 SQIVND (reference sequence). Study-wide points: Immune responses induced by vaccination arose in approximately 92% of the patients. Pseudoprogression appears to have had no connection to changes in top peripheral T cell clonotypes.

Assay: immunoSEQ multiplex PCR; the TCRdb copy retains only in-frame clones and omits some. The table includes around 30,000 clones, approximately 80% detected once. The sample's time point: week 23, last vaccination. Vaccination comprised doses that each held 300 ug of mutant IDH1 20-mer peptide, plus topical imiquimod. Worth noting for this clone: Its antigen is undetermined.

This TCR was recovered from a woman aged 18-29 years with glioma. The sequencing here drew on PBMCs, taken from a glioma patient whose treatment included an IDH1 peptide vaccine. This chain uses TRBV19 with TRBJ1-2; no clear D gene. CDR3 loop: CASSIGQYYGYTF. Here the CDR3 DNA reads TGTGCCAGTAGTATAGGTCAGTACTATGGCTACACCTTC.